These 20 T cell receptor beta chains were sequenced from one sample in a study of regulatory and conventional T cells in RAG deficiency. The data were produced by immunoSEQ multiplex PCR, yet TCRdb's version contains in-frame clones alone and is incomplete. The sample includes 13,000 or so clones, 85% to 95% of them seen just once. Blood CD4+ CD25-low CD127-high conventional T cells supplied the genomic DNA template. These same data were also listed under a study on regulatory T cells. As that study records: The primer mix had 52 TRBV and 13 TRBJ primers.

Sequencing used CD4+ effector T cells sorted from blood. Receptors originate from a human donor in good health.

The chain couples TRBV11-1 to TRBJ2-3; D gene unclear. Germline V lookup: CDR1 SGHAT, CDR2 FQDESV (reference sequence). The ends were cut back, 4 bases at V and 6 bases at J, with 8 bases in the middle. This CDR3 has 12 amino acids. The CDR3 sequence: CASSWQKDTQYF. Here the CDR3 DNA reads TGTGCCAGCAGCTGGCAGAAGGATACGCAGTATTTT.

The genes are TRBV19 and TRBJ1-2; unclear D gene. CDR1 is LNHDA and CDR2 is SQIVND in the germline V gene (reference sequence). This CDR3 is 13 amino acids long. The CDR3: CATWTPDPYGYTF. CDR3 DNA: TGTGCTACTTGGACTCCCGATCCCTATGGCTACACCTTC.

This chain links TRBV28 with TRBJ1-3, with TRBD1 matching 8 bases. The germline V gene encodes CDR1 MDHEN and CDR2 SYDVKM. The ends lost 5 bases at V and 2 bases at J; junction bases unmatched: 5. This CDR3 is 15 amino acids long. This CDR3 is CASSRQGMAGNTIYF. DNA of the CDR3: TGTGCCAGCAGTCGACAGGGGATGGCTGGAAACACCATATATTTT. Based on the CDR3 plus reference TRBV28 and TRBJ1-3, the full variable domain is DVKVTQSSRYLVKRTGEKVFLECVQDMDHENMFWYRQDPGLGLRLIYFSYDVKMKEKGDIPEGYSVSREKKERFSLILESASTNQTSMYLCASSRQGMAGNTIYFGEGSWLTVV.

This chain joins TRBV7-2 and TRBJ1-5; TRBD1 is a possible D gene (5 bases). V was shortened by 1 base and J by 7 bases, with 14 bases between the two germline ends. Germline V gene data show CDR1 as SGHTA and CDR2 as FQGNSA. The CDR3 is 15 amino acids. CDR3 DNA: TGTGCCAGCAGCTTAGGGGGTGGGGGGTACCAGCCCCAGCATTTT. It codes for CASSLGGGGYQPQHF.

V gene TRBV5-1 combines with J gene TRBJ1-4, with D maybe TRBD1 (5 bases). V was cut by 5 bases and J by 4 bases, with 12 bases left in between. Per the germline V gene, CDR1 is SGHRS and CDR2 is YFSETQ. The CDR3 consists of 14 residues. The CDR3 sequence is CASRSGTVNEKLFF. DNA for the CDR3: TGCGCCAGCAGGTCCGGGACGGTTAATGAAAAACTGTTTTTT.

Only a few counts were recorded for this clone. The rearrangement uses TRBV28 and TRBJ1-1; no clear D. The germline V and J ends were trimmed by 7 bases and 4 bases, with 10 bases remaining between them. This CDR3 has 12 amino acids. The germline V gene has CDR1 MDHEN and CDR2 SYDVKM. The CDR3 coding sequence is TGTGCCAGCATTTTTAAGGGCACTGAAGCTTTCTTT. Amino acid sequence: CASIFKGTEAFF.

The chain employs TRBV6-5 and TRBJ2-7; tentatively, D is TRBD1 (6 bases). V lost 6 bases, J lost 0 bases, and 12 bases lay in between. The germline gives CDR1 MNHEY, CDR2 SVGAGI. CDR3 length: 14 residues. The CDR3 region is CASSQRDNSYEQYF. The CDR3, as DNA: TGTGCCAGCAGCCAGAGGGACAACTCCTACGAGCAGTACTTC.

The chain carries TRBV30 and TRBJ2-7; TRBD2 aligns across 10 bases. V lost 3 bases and J lost 4; bases outside the gene matches: 6. Per germline, CDR1 GTSNPN and CDR2 SVGIG (reference sequence). This CDR3 comprises 14 residues. For the CDR3, the DNA is TGTGCCTGGAGAAGCGGGGGGGCCTTGTACGAGCAGTACTTC. Protein: CAWRSGGALYEQYF.

For this clone: The same CDR3 can be traced to other DNA sequences in this sample. The chain has TRBV5-1 and TRBJ1-1; unclear D gene. Per the germline V gene, CDR1 is SGHRS and CDR2 is YFSETQ. The V end lost 2 bases, the J end lost 1 base, and 6 bases lay between the germline ends. The CDR3 length is 13 residues. In DNA form, the CDR3 reads TGCGCCAGCAGCTTAGGACCGAACACTGAAGCTTTCTTT. Its protein is CASSLGPNTEAFF.

The chain links TRBV5-4 to TRBJ2-3, with 8 bases lining up with TRBD2. This CDR3 has 15 amino acids. J lost 3 bases, V lost 0 bases, and 3 bases had no gene match. Germline loops: CDR1 SGHNT, CDR2 YYREEE (reference sequence). The CDR3 spells CASSLGVAGTDTQYF. Written as DNA, the CDR3 is TGTGCCAGCAGCTTGGGTGTAGCGGGGACAGATACGCAGTATTTT.

V usage is TRBV7-8 and J usage is TRBJ1-2; maybe TRBD1 (5 bases). V was shortened by 5 bases and J by 10 bases, with 14 bases between the two germline ends. Germline V gene data show CDR1 as SGHVS and CDR2 as FQNEAQ. CDR3 length: 12 amino acids. The CDR3 DNA reads as TGTGCCAGCAGCCCCCGACAGCCTAACTACACCTTC. Translated, it gives CASSPRQPNYTF.

The chain is built from TRBV9 and TRBJ2-7; the match to TRBD1 covers 8 bases. J gave up 1 base and V 4 bases, and 7 bases lay outside the gene matches. The CDR3 extends over 15 amino acids. Germline-derived CDR1 and CDR2 are SGDLS and YYNGEE. As DNA, the CDR3 is TGTGCCAGCAGCCCTCAAGGACAGGGTTCCTACGAGCAGTACTTC. Its translation: CASSPQGQGSYEQYF.

The chain has TRBV20-1 and TRBJ2-5; D remains unclear. Germline V CDR1 and CDR2: DFQATT, SNEGSKA (reference sequence). This CDR3 contains 11 residues. The V end was cut by 5 bases, the J end by 5 bases, with 9 bases between. DNA of the CDR3: TGCAGTGCTCCCCGGCTGGAGACCCAGTACTTC. Translating gives CSAPRLETQYF.

This clone appeared a single time. The chain combines TRBV7-2 with TRBJ2-3; the D gene could be TRBD1 or TRBD2 (6 bases each). V lost 2 bases, J lost 2 bases, and 11 bases lay in between. The germline CDR1 and CDR2 sequences are SGHTA and FQGNSA. CDR3 length equals 15 residues. The CDR3 is CASSLSGAYTDTQYF. The CDR3 DNA follows: TGTGCCAGCAGCTTATCGGGGGCCTACACAGATACGCAGTATTTT.

The genes are TRBV5-1 and TRBJ2-5; 9 bases agree with TRBD2. The CDR3 sequence is 17 residues long. The junction had 9 bases not matched to a gene; V was cut back by 0 bases and J by 3 bases. Germline values: CDR1 SGHRS, CDR2 YFSETQ. CDR3 coding DNA: TGCGCCAGCAGCTTGGGCCGCGGCTTAGCGGGAGAAGAGACCCAGTACTTC. This translates into CASSLGRGLAGEETQYF.

The rearrangement joins TRBV6-1 to TRBJ1-3; D is undetermined. Trimming took off 6 bases at V and 2 bases at J, with 11 bases between the two ends. This CDR3 is built from 14 residues. Germline V CDR1 and CDR2: MNHNS, SASEGT. CDR3 in DNA: TGTGCCAGCAGCGAGGCTAGGACTGGAAACACCATATATTTT. Translated, it gives CASSEARTGNTIYF.

V is TRBV5-1 and J is TRBJ1-1; tentatively, D is TRBD1 (5 bases). The germline V gene encodes CDR1 SGHRS and CDR2 YFSETQ. This CDR3 contains 14 residues. The V and J ends lost 4 bases and 6 bases respectively, with 16 bases between them. The CDR3, as DNA: TGCGCCAGCAGCCTGGGGCCAGCGTTTTCTGAAGCTTTCTTT. This sequence encodes CASSLGPAFSEAFF.

Concerning this clone itself: A read error may produce the germline difference seen at one junction end. This CDR3 is also generated by other DNA sequences in the sample. In DNA form, the CDR3 reads TGTGCCAGCAGCGAATTGCCTAGCGGGCCCCACAATGAGCAGTTCTTC. Its protein is CASSELPSGPHNEQFF. The chain links TRBV25-1 to TRBJ2-1; the match to TRBD2 covers 8 bases. The CDR3 is 16 amino acids. The V gene's germline CDR1 is MGHDK and CDR2 SYGVNS.

The chain has TRBV28 and TRBJ1-6, with D tentatively TRBD1 (6 bases). The CDR3 is 15 residues long. The germline V gene encodes CDR1 MDHEN and CDR2 SYDVKM. Trimming stripped 6 bases from V and 9 bases from J, with 18 bases between. The DNA for the CDR3 is TGTGCCAGCAGCCGAGCGGGGGGCTCAATTTCACCCCTCCACTTT. Encoded protein: CASSRAGGSISPLHF.

This clone was seen a handful of times. The chain carries TRBV14 and TRBJ1-2, with no clear D. This CDR3 is built from 15 residues. Germline loops: CDR1 SGHDN, CDR2 FVKESK. V was trimmed by 0 bases and J by 4 bases, leaving 12 bases between them. The CDR3 spells CASSQERDGLYGYTF. Here the CDR3 DNA reads TGTGCCAGCAGCCAAGAACGAGACGGCCTCTATGGCTACACCTTC.